The 9 T cell receptor beta chains below were found in one sample sequenced in a study of identical twins. TCRdb used MiXCR to reprocess the 5' RACE reads, holding one entry per CDR3 protein. The table includes around 1.7 million distinct CDR3 sequences, roughly a third detected once. Sequencing used cord blood. The receptors shown here come from a newborn girl in good health.

The sample holds many counts of this clonotype. The rearrangement joins TRBV6-6 to TRBJ2-7; perhaps TRBD1 as D (5 bases). The CDR3 contains 15 residues. Germline V lookup: CDR1 MNHNY, CDR2 SVGAGI (reference sequence). V dropped 4 bases and J dropped 5 bases, with 18 bases sitting between them. The CDR3 sequence is CASSSHRSGRDEQYF. CDR3 bases: TGTGCCAGCAGTTCGCACAGGTCTGGCAGGGACGAGCAGTACTTC.

This clonotype was seen only a few times. This chain joins TRBV7-2 and TRBJ1-2; TRBD1 matches at 9 bases. CDR1 SGHTA and CDR2 FQGNSA come from the germline V gene. CDR3 length: 15 residues. Trimming at V came to 5 bases and at J to 2 bases, leaving 6 bases not matched to a gene. CDR3 DNA sequence: TGTGCCAGCAGCCCCCGACAGGGGGAGAACTATGGCTACACCTTC. This codes for CASSPRQGENYGYTF. Looking up the rest from reference TRBV7-2 and TRBJ1-2 gives the full variable domain: GAGVSQSPSNKVTEKGKDVELRCDPISGHTALYWYRQSLGQGLEFLIYFQGNSAPDKSGLPSDRFSAERTGGSVSTLTIQRTQQEDSAVYLCASSPRQGENYGYTFGSGTRLTVV.

This clonotype was detected only a few times. This chain uses TRBV20-1 with TRBJ2-3; D may be TRBD1 or TRBD2 (5 bases each). The CDR3 has 14 residues. Germline CDR1 and CDR2: DFQATT and SNEGSKA (reference sequence). Trimming removed 2 bases from V and 5 bases from J, with 14 bases in between. CDR3: CSARPGRELDTQYF. The CDR3 DNA follows: TGCAGTGCTAGACCGGGACGCGAGTTAGATACGCAGTATTTT.

The chain combines TRBV20-1 with TRBJ2-5; D ambiguous. Trimming took off 6 bases at V and 13 bases at J, with 15 bases between the two ends. Germline V CDR1 and CDR2: DFQATT, SNEGSKA (reference sequence). The CDR3 length is 10 residues. CDR3 in DNA: TGCAGTGCCCTCTACAATGAGCGGTACTTC. Translated: CSALYNERYF.

The genes are TRBV6-5 and TRBJ2-5; D unclear. CDR3 size: 13 residues. Germline V gene data show CDR1 as MNHEY and CDR2 as SVGAGI. V lost 2 bases and J lost 11, with 15 bases in between. The CDR3 DNA reads as TGTGCCAGCAGTTACACGCTGAACAATGAGCAGTACTTC. It yields the protein CASSYTLNNEQYF.

The CDR3 reads CSVVGGTNYGYTF. As DNA, the CDR3 is TGCAGCGTTGTGGGCGGAACTAACTATGGCTACACCTTC. The chain combines TRBV29-1 with TRBJ1-2, with D unclear. Germline V gene data show CDR1 as SQVTM and CDR2 as ANQGSEA. Trimming pared 4 bases from V and 0 bases from J, leaving 9 bases between. The CDR3 is made up of 13 amino acids.

At least ten counts were recorded for this clonotype. DNA for the CDR3: TGCGCCAGCAGCGCCCGGGACAGCTCCTACAATGAGCAGTTCTTC. The encoded protein is CASSARDSSYNEQFF. The chain links TRBV5-1 to TRBJ2-1, with 7 bases lining up with TRBD1. The CDR3 is made up of 15 amino acids. Unmatched junction bases numbered 4, after V lost 4 bases and J lost 0 bases. CDR1 is SGHRS, CDR2 YFSETQ, per germline.

This clonotype was detected only once. This could be a read error, since a much larger clone is one nucleotide away. J is TRBJ2-1 and V is TRBV4-2, with a weak D call TRBD1 (5 bases). V gave up 0 bases and J gave up 10 bases, with 19 bases separating them. The CDR3 runs to 16 residues. CDR1 LGHNA and CDR2 YNFKEQ come from the germline V gene. CDR3 sequence reads: CASSQESSGRAYEQFF. CDR3 nucleotide sequence: TGTGCCAGCAGCCAAGAGTCGTCTGGCAGGGCCTACGAGCAGTTCTTC.

For this clonotype: The junction departs from the called germline gene at one end, perhaps through a read error. The gene calls are TRBV27 and TRBJ2-1; 11 nucleotides agree with TRBD2. The DNA end is a closer match to TRBJ2-7, so the J assignment may be wrong. CDR3 size: 16 residues. CDR1 is MNHEY, CDR2 SMNVEV, per germline (reference sequence). As DNA, the CDR3 is TGTACCAGCAGTTTAGCAGGGCCTAGCGGGAGGAATGAGCAGTACTTC. Its protein product is CTSSLAGPSGRNEQYF.